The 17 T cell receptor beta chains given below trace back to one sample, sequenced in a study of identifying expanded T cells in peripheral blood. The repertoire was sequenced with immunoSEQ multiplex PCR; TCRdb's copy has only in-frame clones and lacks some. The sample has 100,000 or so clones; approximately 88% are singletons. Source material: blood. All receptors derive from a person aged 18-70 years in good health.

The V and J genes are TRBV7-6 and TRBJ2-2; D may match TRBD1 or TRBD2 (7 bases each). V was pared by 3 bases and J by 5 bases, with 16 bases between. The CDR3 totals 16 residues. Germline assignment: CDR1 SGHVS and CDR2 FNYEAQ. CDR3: CASSFLGQGGTGELFF. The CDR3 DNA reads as TGTGCCAGCAGCTTCCTCGGTCAGGGGGGGACCGGGGAGCTGTTTTTT.

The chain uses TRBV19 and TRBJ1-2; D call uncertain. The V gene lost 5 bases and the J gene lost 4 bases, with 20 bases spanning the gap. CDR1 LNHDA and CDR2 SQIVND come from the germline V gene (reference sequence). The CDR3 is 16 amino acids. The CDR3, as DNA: TGTGCCAGTAGTTACGGTTTAAACAGCCTCGGCTATGGCTACACCTTC. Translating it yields CASSYGLNSLGYGYTF.

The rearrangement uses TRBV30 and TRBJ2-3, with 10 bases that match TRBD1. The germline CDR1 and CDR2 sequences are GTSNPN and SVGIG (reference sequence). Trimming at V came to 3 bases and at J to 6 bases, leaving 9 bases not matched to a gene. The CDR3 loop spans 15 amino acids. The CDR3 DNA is TGTGCCTGGAGCCTGATGGGGACAGGGGCGGATACGCAGTATTTT. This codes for CAWSLMGTGADTQYF.

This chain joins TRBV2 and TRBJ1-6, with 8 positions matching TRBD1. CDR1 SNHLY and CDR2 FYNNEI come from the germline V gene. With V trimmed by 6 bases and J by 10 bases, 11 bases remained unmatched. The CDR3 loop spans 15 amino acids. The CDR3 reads CASSRRTGNPSPLHF. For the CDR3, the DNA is TGTGCCAGCAGCCGACGGACAGGGAATCCGTCACCCCTCCACTTT.

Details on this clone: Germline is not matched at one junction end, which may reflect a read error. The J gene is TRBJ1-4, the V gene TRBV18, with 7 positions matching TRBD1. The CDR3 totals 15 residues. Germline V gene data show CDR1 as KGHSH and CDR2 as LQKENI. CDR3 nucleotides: TGTGCCAGCTCACCAACCGGGACAGCTAAAGAAAAACTGTTTTTT. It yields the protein CASSPTGTAKEKLFF.

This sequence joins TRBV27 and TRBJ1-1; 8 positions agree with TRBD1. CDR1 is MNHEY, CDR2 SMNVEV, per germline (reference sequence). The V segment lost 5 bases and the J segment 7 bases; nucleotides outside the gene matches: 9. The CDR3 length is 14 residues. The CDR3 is CASSLWTGLGEAFF. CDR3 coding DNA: TGTGCCAGCAGTCTTTGGACAGGGCTGGGTGAAGCTTTCTTT.

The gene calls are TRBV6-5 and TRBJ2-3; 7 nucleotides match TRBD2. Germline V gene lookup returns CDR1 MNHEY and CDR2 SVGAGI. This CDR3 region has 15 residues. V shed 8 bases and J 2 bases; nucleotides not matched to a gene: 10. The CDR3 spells CASSSASGYTDTQYF. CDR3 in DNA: TGTGCCAGCTCCTCGGCTAGCGGCTACACAGATACGCAGTATTTT.

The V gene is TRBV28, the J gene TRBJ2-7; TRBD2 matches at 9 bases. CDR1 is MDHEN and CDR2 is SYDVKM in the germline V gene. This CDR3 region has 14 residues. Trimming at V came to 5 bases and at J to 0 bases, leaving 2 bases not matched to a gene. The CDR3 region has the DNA TGTGCCAGCAGTCTAGCGGGGTTCTCCTACGAGCAGTACTTC. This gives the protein CASSLAGFSYEQYF. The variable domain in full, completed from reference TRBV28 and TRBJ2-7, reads DVKVTQSSRYLVKRTGEKVFLECVQDMDHENMFWYRQDPGLGLRLIYFSYDVKMKEKGDIPEGYSVSREKKERFSLILESASTNQTSMYLCASSLAGFSYEQYFGPGTRLTVT.

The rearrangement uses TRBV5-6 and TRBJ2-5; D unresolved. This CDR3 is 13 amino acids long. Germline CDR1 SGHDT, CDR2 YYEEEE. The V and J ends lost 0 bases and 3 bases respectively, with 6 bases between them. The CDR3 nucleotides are TGTGCCAGCAGCTTGGTAGTGGAAGAGACCCAGTACTTC. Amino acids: CASSLVVEETQYF.

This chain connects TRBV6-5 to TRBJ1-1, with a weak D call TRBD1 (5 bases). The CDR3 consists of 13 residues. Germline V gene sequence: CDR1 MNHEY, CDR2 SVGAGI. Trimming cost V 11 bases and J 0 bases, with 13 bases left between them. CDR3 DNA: TGTGCCGGACAATTAAATTTGAACACTGAAGCTTTCTTT. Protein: CAGQLNLNTEAFF.

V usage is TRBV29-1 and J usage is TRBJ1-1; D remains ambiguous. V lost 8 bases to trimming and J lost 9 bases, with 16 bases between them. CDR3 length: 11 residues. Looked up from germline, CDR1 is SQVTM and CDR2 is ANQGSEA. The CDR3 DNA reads TGCAGCTCCGGGGAGCGACCTAAAGCTTTCTTT. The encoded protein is CSSGERPKAFF.

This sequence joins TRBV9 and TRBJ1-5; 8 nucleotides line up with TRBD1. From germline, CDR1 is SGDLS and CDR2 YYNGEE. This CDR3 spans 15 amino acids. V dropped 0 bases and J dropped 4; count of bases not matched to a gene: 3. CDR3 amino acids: CASSVGDRLNQPQHF. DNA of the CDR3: TGTGCCAGCAGCGTAGGGGACAGGTTGAATCAGCCCCAGCATTTT.

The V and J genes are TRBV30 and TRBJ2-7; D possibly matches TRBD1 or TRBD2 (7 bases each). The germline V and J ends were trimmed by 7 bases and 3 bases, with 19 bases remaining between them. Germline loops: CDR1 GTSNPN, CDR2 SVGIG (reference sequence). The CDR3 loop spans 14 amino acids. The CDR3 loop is CASSGEGAFYEQYF. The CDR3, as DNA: TGTGCCTCCTCTGGGGAGGGGGCGTTCTACGAGCAGTACTTC.

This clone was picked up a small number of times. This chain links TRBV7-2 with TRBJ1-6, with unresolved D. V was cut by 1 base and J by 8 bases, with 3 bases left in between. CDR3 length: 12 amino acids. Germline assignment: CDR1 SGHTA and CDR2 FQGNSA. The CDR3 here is CASSLEDSPLHF. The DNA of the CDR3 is TGTGCCAGCAGCTTAGAGGATTCACCCCTCCACTTT.

The CDR3 is CASSFSGRDPTEAFF. The DNA of the CDR3 is TGTGCCAGCAGCTTTTCCGGCAGGGACCCCACTGAAGCTTTCTTT. The chain employs TRBV5-6 and TRBJ1-1, with D perhaps matching TRBD1 (5 bases). The CDR3 covers 15 residues. V lost 2 bases, J lost 4 bases, and 15 bases lay in between. Germline V gives CDR1 SGHDT, CDR2 YYEEEE.

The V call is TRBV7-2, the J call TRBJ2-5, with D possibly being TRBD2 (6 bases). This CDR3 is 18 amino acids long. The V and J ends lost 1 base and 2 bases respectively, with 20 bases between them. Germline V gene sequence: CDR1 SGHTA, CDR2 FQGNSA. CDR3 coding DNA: TGTGCCAGCAGCTTAGACTTCATTCCGGGACTCCCGCAAGAGACCCAGTACTTC. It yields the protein CASSLDFIPGLPQETQYF. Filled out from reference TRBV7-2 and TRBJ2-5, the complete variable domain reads GAGVSQSPSNKVTEKGKDVELRCDPISGHTALYWYRQSLGQGLEFLIYFQGNSAPDKSGLPSDRFSAERTGGSVSTLTIQRTQQEDSAVYLCASSLDFIPGLPQETQYFGPGTRLLVL.

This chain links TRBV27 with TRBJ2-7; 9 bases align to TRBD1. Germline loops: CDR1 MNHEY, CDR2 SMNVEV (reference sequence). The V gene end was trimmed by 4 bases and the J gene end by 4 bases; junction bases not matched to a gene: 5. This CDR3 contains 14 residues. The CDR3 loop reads CASSSGTGLYEQYF. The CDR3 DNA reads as TGTGCCAGCAGTTCCGGGACAGGGTTGTACGAGCAGTACTTC.